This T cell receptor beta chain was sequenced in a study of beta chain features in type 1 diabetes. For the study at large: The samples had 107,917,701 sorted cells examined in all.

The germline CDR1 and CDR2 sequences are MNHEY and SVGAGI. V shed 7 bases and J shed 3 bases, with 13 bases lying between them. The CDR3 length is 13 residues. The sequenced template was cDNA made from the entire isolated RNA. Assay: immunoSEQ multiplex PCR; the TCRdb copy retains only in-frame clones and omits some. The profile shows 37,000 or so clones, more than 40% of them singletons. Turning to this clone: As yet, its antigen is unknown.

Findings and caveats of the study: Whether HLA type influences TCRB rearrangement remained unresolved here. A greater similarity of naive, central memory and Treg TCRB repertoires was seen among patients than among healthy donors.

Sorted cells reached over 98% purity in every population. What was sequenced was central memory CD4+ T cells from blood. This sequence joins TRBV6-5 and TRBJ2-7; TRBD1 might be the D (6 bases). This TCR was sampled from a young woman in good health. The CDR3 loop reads CASNMGRGYEQYF. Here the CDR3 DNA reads TGTGCCAGCAATATGGGCAGGGGCTACGAGCAGTACTTC.